What follows are 26 T cell receptor beta chains derived from one specimen sequenced in a study of T cell responses to AZD1222 COVID-19 vaccine. The protocol was immunoSEQ multiplex PCR, while the TCRdb copy is restricted to in-frame clones and leaves out a portion. Of fewer than 100,000 clones listed, roughly 83% are singletons. The sample was peripheral blood, taken 28 days after the second AZD1222 dose. The receptors derive from an adult who received the AZD1222 COVID-19 vaccine.

This chain links TRBV29-1 with TRBJ2-7, with TRBD2 matching over 7 bases. Germline values: CDR1 SQVTM, CDR2 ANQGSEA. The CDR3 runs to 13 residues. With V trimmed by 3 bases and J by 0 bases, 2 bases remained unmatched. The CDR3 DNA reads as TGCAGCGTTGAGCGGGAGAGCTCCTACGAGCAGTACTTC. Protein: CSVERESSYEQYF.

This sequence joins TRBV5-8 and TRBJ2-1, with 8 bases identical to TRBD2. With 1 base clipped from V and 3 bases from J, the junction kept 3 bases outside the gene matches. The germline V gene has CDR1 SGHTS and CDR2 YDEGEE. This CDR3 has 15 residues. The CDR3 protein is CASSLLLADYNEQFF. The CDR3 DNA reads TGTGCCAGCAGCTTGTTACTAGCGGACTACAATGAGCAGTTCTTC.

This rearrangement joins TRBV6-5 to TRBJ2-7; 9 positions agree with TRBD2. Germline CDR1 MNHEY, CDR2 SVGAGI. V gave up 7 bases and J gave up 1 base; unmatched junction bases: 8. The CDR3 runs 15 residues. CDR3 DNA: TGTGCCAGCACCTACGGGGCGGGAGGGTCCTACGAGCAGTACTTC. Translating gives CASTYGAGGSYEQYF.

The CDR3 region is CASSPTSGRGLGNYGYTF. As DNA, the CDR3 is TGTGCCAGTAGTCCGACATCGGGCAGGGGACTTGGGAACTATGGCTACACCTTC. V usage is TRBV19 and J usage is TRBJ1-2; possible D gene TRBD1, 6 bases. The CDR3 runs to 18 residues. Germline-derived CDR1 and CDR2 are LNHDA and SQIVND (reference sequence). Between the trimmed V and J ends, which lost 5 bases and 2 bases, there was a span of 24 bases.

This clone has just one count. The chain links TRBV5-1 to TRBJ2-1, with TRBD2 matching over 9 bases. Per germline, CDR1 SGHRS and CDR2 YFSETQ. The CDR3 sequence is 15 residues long. V shed 0 bases and J 4 bases; nucleotides not matched to a gene: 2. CDR3 nucleotide sequence: TGCGCCAGCAGCTTGGGACTAGCGGTTTACAATGAGCAGTTCTTC. Encoded protein: CASSLGLAVYNEQFF.

This clone has only one observation. J is TRBJ1-1 and V is TRBV6-6; no clear D. The germline V gene encodes CDR1 MNHNY and CDR2 SVGAGI (reference sequence). V lost 7 bases, J lost 1 base, and 13 bases lay in between. This CDR3 is built from 14 residues. As DNA, the CDR3 is TGTGCCAGCACCTATGGGGAGGGGAACACTGAAGCTTTCTTT. This gives the protein CASTYGEGNTEAFF.

The chain is built from TRBV12-3 or TRBV12-4 and TRBJ1-2, with D unresolved. This CDR3 contains 13 residues. Trimming pared 7 bases from V and 3 bases from J, leaving 12 bases between. This CDR3 is CASNRDGHYGYTF. In DNA form, the CDR3 reads TGTGCCAGCAATAGAGACGGACACTATGGCTACACCTTC.

The genes are TRBV19 and TRBJ2-5, with a possible D match to TRBD2 (5 bases). V was trimmed by 4 bases and J by 2 bases, leaving 14 bases between them. The CDR3 sequence is 15 residues long. Germline CDR1 LNHDA, CDR2 SQIVND (reference sequence). CDR3 in DNA: TGTGCCAGTAGTAAAGGTTCGGGGTCTCAAGAGACCCAGTACTTC. This sequence encodes CASSKGSGSQETQYF.

The rearrangement joins TRBV6-5 to TRBJ2-7; no reliable D call. The CDR3 has 13 residues. Trimming stripped 8 bases from V and 4 bases from J, with 15 bases between. Germline CDR1 reads MNHEY; CDR2 reads SVGAGI. The CDR3 coding sequence is TGTGCCAGCCAACGAATAGGAGAGTACGAGCAGTACTTC. This encodes CASQRIGEYEQYF.

The rearrangement links TRBV19 to TRBJ1-1; no clear D. V was cut by 4 bases and J by 1 base, with 7 bases left in between. CDR3 length: 13 amino acids. CDR1 is LNHDA and CDR2 is SQIVND in the germline V gene (reference sequence). The CDR3 DNA follows: TGTGCCAGTAGTAGATGGGAGAACACTGAAGCTTTCTTT. Translation gives CASSRWENTEAFF.

This clone was counted only a few times. The gene calls are TRBV29-1 and TRBJ1-2, with D unclear. The V end lost 6 bases, the J end lost 4 bases, and 24 bases lay between the germline ends. Germline V lookup: CDR1 SQVTM, CDR2 ANQGSEA. The CDR3 length is 16 residues. CDR3 nucleotides: TGCAGCGTCGATGGGCGGGCGGGGAAGTCGGGCTATGGCTACACCTTC. It yields the protein CSVDGRAGKSGYGYTF.

CDR3 sequence (DNA): TGTGCCACCGCTGGGACTAGCGTGAATGAGCAGTTCTTC. Its translation is CATAGTSVNEQFF. The chain carries TRBV19 and TRBJ2-1; 10 nucleotides line up with TRBD2. This CDR3 is 13 amino acids long. Germline CDR1 is LNHDA and CDR2 is SQIVND (reference sequence). V gave up 10 bases and J gave up 7 bases; unmatched junction bases: 7.

The V call is TRBV19, the J call TRBJ1-1; D ambiguous. This CDR3 is 13 amino acids long. The V gene lost 0 bases and the J gene lost 4 bases, with 6 bases spanning the gap. Germline V CDR1 and CDR2: LNHDA, SQIVND (reference sequence). CDR3 in amino acids: CASSIEDSTEAFF. The CDR3 bases are TGTGCCAGTAGTATAGAGGACTCCACTGAAGCTTTCTTT.

By share, this clone ranks as medium-sized. V gene TRBV10-3 combines with J gene TRBJ1-3; D remains ambiguous. The V and J ends lost 7 bases and 0 bases respectively, with 16 bases between them. Germline V gene lookup returns CDR1 ENHRY and CDR2 SYGVKD. This CDR3 region has 16 residues. CDR3 in amino acids: CAIMGAARISGNTIYF. In DNA, the CDR3 is TGTGCCATCATGGGTGCGGCCCGGATCTCTGGAAACACCATATATTTT.

The rearrangement uses TRBV12-3 or TRBV12-4 and TRBJ2-7; D may correspond to TRBD1 or TRBD2 (5 bases each). This CDR3 region has 12 residues. Trimming took 4 bases from V and 2 from J, leaving 6 bases between them. CDR3 sequence (DNA): TGTGCCAGCAGTTCGGGGCCCTACGAGCAGTACTTC. Translated, it gives CASSSGPYEQYF.

The chain combines TRBV29-1 with TRBJ1-5; 8 bases are a match to TRBD1. The CDR3 runs 13 residues. V trimming: 5 bases; J trimming: 1 base; junction bases outside the gene matches: 1. Germline values: CDR1 SQVTM, CDR2 ANQGSEA. This CDR3 is CSVSGGSNQPQHF. Here the CDR3 DNA reads TGCAGCGTTTCAGGGGGCAGCAATCAGCCCCAGCATTTT. The complete variable domain, with remaining parts taken from reference TRBV29-1 and TRBJ1-5, reads SAVISQKPSRDICQRGTSLTIQCQVDSQVTMMFWYRQQPGQSLTLIATANQGSEATYESGFVIDKFPISRPNLTFSTLTVSNMSPEDSSIYLCSVSGGSNQPQHFGDGTRLSIL.

This chain joins TRBV10-1 and TRBJ2-5; 9 nucleotides align to TRBD1. The CDR3 has 17 amino acids. Per the germline V gene, CDR1 is WNHNN and CDR2 is SYGVQD (reference sequence). V gave up 2 bases and J gave up 5 bases; unmatched junction bases: 12. CDR3 nucleotide sequence: TGCGCCAGCAGTGAGATACCGGGGACAGGGCTGAGGGAGACCCAGTACTTC. Translating it yields CASSEIPGTGLRETQYF.

This clone was detected a few times. This sequence joins TRBV10-3 and TRBJ1-1; no firm D call. In germline, CDR1 is ENHRY, CDR2 SYGVKD. The CDR3 sequence is 12 residues long. Trimming shortened V by 10 bases and J by 0 bases, and 9 bases separated the two germline ends. The CDR3 sequence is CATRVMNTEAFF. Here the CDR3 DNA reads TGTGCCACCAGAGTAATGAACACTGAAGCTTTCTTT.

The genes are TRBV28 and TRBJ1-1; TRBD1 might be the D (6 bases). Germline CDR1 MDHEN, CDR2 SYDVKM. Trimming cost V 1 base and J 1 base, with 10 bases left between them. The CDR3 contains 15 residues. The CDR3 bases are TGTGCCAGCAGTTTATACAGGGCCTGGAACACTGAAGCTTTCTTT. It specifies CASSLYRAWNTEAFF.

V and J are TRBV6-1 and TRBJ2-3; 9 positions match TRBD2. Germline assignment: CDR1 MNHNS and CDR2 SASEGT. This CDR3 comprises 16 residues. The V gene end was trimmed by 5 bases and the J gene end by 2 bases; junction bases not matched to a gene: 8. CDR3 amino acids: CASSKVAGEFTDTQYF. The CDR3 DNA sequence: TGTGCCAGCAGTAAAGTAGCGGGAGAGTTCACAGATACGCAGTATTTT.

V gene TRBV19 combines with J gene TRBJ2-7; D is undetermined. The CDR3 runs 14 residues. Germline CDR1 reads LNHDA; CDR2 reads SQIVND (reference sequence). Trimming cost V 4 bases and J 1 base, with 11 bases left between them. The CDR3: CASSSLGNSYEQYF. The CDR3 DNA is TGTGCCAGTAGTAGTTTAGGCAATTCCTACGAGCAGTACTTC.

The gene calls are TRBV7-9 and TRBJ1-1, with TRBD1 matching 8 bases. V lost 5 bases and J lost 3; bases outside the gene matches: 2. The CDR3 consists of 13 residues. The germline gives CDR1 SEHNR, CDR2 FQNEAQ (reference sequence). CDR3 sequence (DNA): TGTGCCAGCAGCCAGGGGGCAGACACTGAAGCTTTCTTT. Residues: CASSQGADTEAFF.

This clone occurred a few times. The chain employs TRBV12-3 or TRBV12-4 and TRBJ1-3; D is ambiguous. The V and J ends lost 7 bases and 4 bases respectively, with 8 bases between them. The CDR3 is made up of 12 amino acids. DNA for the CDR3: TGTGCCAGCAAGTGGGAGGGAAACACCATATATTTT. Protein product: CASKWEGNTIYF.

This clone was recorded once. The chain carries TRBV5-6 and TRBJ1-2; no clear D. Germline assignment: CDR1 SGHDT and CDR2 YYEEEE. The CDR3 spans 15 residues. V dropped 4 bases and J dropped 3 bases, with 16 bases sitting between them. CDR3 nucleotides: TGTGCCAGCAGCCCGCAGCCTTTTAGTTACTATGGCTACACCTTC. Translation gives CASSPQPFSYYGYTF.

This clone was seen a few times. This chain connects TRBV2 to TRBJ1-6; a weak D match, TRBD1 (5 bases). V dropped 9 bases and J dropped 8 bases, with 14 bases sitting between them. The CDR3 is 13 amino acids. Germline CDR1 and CDR2: SNHLY and FYNNEI. In DNA, the CDR3 is TGTGCCAGACAGGCGTTGGAAGATTCACCCCTCCACTTT. Its translation: CARQALEDSPLHF. Full variable domain (remainder filled in from reference TRBV2 and TRBJ1-6): EPEVTQTPSHQVTQMGQEVILRCVPISNHLYFYWYRQILGQKVEFLVSFYNNEISEKSEIFDDQFSVERPDGSNFTLKIRSTKLEDSAMYFCARQALEDSPLHFGNGTRLTVT.

The DNA of the CDR3 is TGTGCCAGCAGCAAAGGGGAAAGGGAGCAGTACTTC. This gives the protein CASSKGEREQYF. J is TRBJ2-7 and V is TRBV21-1. TRBV21-1 is reported as a pseudogene. The length of the CDR3 is 12 residues.